The 25 T cell receptor beta chains listed next were all sequenced from one sample in a study of blood T cell repertoires in COVID-19. Libraries were prepared by immunoSEQ multiplex PCR; TCRdb keeps only in-frame clonotypes and omits some of them. Of approximately 150,000 clones in the sample, 70% to 90% were seen once. The sample was PBMCs or T cells enriched from blood (not recorded which). Every receptor here comes from a woman in her fifties or sixties with acute COVID-19.

This CDR3 reads CASSREAGGPRDTQYF. In nucleotides, the CDR3 is TGTGCCAGCAGCCGGGAGGCGGGAGGACCGAGGGATACGCAGTATTTT. The J gene is TRBJ2-3, the V gene TRBV4-2, with 8 bases fitting TRBD2. The CDR3 covers 16 residues. Germline lookup yields CDR1 LGHNA and CDR2 YNFKEQ. Unmatched junction bases numbered 12, after V lost 4 bases and J lost 6 bases.

The CDR3 DNA reads as TGTGCCACCAGTGATGCGGGGGGGGTCTACAATGAGCAGTTCTTC. This gives the protein CATSDAGGVYNEQFF. This chain connects TRBV24-1 to TRBJ2-1; 9 positions match TRBD2. The CDR3 covers 15 residues. V gave up 3 bases and J gave up 3 bases; unmatched junction bases: 2. The germline V gene has CDR1 KGHDR and CDR2 SFDVKD.

J is TRBJ2-3 and V is TRBV7-2; 10 nucleotides agree with TRBD2. Germline CDR1 is SGHTA and CDR2 is FQGNSA. V lost 2 bases to trimming and J lost 7 bases; unmatched junction nucleotides: 6. The CDR3 is 15 residues long. This chain's CDR3 is CASSLSSGSEYTQYF. CDR3 DNA sequence: TGTGCCAGCAGCTTATCTAGCGGGAGCGAATATACGCAGTATTTT.

CDR3 in amino acids: CASSLTESGYTF. DNA of the CDR3: TGTGCCAGCAGTTTAACCGAGTCAGGCTACACCTTC. The V and J genes are TRBV12-3 or TRBV12-4 and TRBJ1-2, with no clear D. CDR3 length: 12 residues. V was clipped by 2 bases and J by 8 bases, with 9 bases between them.

The V gene is TRBV9, the J gene TRBJ1-2, with a possible D match to TRBD1 (6 bases). Trimming removed 3 bases from V and 4 bases from J, with 10 bases in between. The CDR3 spans 13 residues. The germline V gene has CDR1 SGDLS and CDR2 YYNGEE. CDR3 nucleotide sequence: TGTGCCAGCAGCGCCCAGGGGCCCTATGGCTACACCTTC. Amino acids: CASSAQGPYGYTF.

The chain employs TRBV5-8 and TRBJ1-1, with 7 bases matching TRBD1. With 0 bases clipped from V and 8 bases from J, the junction kept 4 bases outside the gene matches. The CDR3 covers 13 residues. Per germline, CDR1 SGHTS and CDR2 YDEGEE. CDR3 in DNA: TGTGCCAGCAGCTTGGACCTGGGACAGGAAGCTTTCTTT. This encodes CASSLDLGQEAFF.

This chain uses TRBV7-2 with TRBJ1-2, with D maybe TRBD1 (5 bases). Germline assignment: CDR1 SGHTA and CDR2 FQGNSA. Trimming took off 1 base at V and 5 bases at J, with 11 bases between the two ends. There are 14 residues in the CDR3. The CDR3 DNA reads as TGTGCCAGCAGCTTAGTCCCGGGGGGGTATGGCTACACCTTC. This gives the protein CASSLVPGGYGYTF. The entire variable domain, with the rest obtained from reference TRBV7-2 and TRBJ1-2, is as follows: GAGVSQSPSNKVTEKGKDVELRCDPISGHTALYWYRQSLGQGLEFLIYFQGNSAPDKSGLPSDRFSAERTGGSVSTLTIQRTQQEDSAVYLCASSLVPGGYGYTFGSGTRLTVV.

This clone appeared a single time. V is TRBV2 and J is TRBJ2-5; TRBD2 agrees at 12 bases. J lost 6 bases, V lost 6 bases, and 11 bases had no gene match. The germline V gene encodes CDR1 SNHLY and CDR2 FYNNEI. The CDR3 has 16 amino acids. CDR3 nucleotides: TGTGCCAGCAGGACGGGCCTAGCGGGAGGGCCGCAGACCCAGTACTTC. Translating it yields CASRTGLAGGPQTQYF.

This chain connects TRBV29-1 to TRBJ2-2; D might be TRBD2 (6 bases). Trimming pared 7 bases from V and 3 bases from J, leaving 12 bases between. This CDR3 spans 13 amino acids. Germline V CDR1 and CDR2: SQVTM, ANQGSEA. The CDR3 reads CSGGVVDTGELFF. CDR3 nucleotide sequence: TGCAGCGGGGGGGTAGTGGACACCGGGGAGCTGTTTTTT.

The chain combines TRBV19 with TRBJ1-1, with unresolved D. CDR1 and CDR2 (germline): LNHDA, SQIVND (reference sequence). CDR3 length: 11 residues. The germline V and J ends were trimmed by 8 bases and 4 bases, with 8 bases remaining between them. CDR3 residues: CASEFATEAFF. The DNA of the CDR3 is TGTGCCAGTGAGTTCGCCACTGAAGCTTTCTTT. The full variable domain, with the rest looked up from reference TRBV19 and TRBJ1-1, is DGGITQSPKYLFRKEGQNVTLSCEQNLNHDAMYWYRQDPGQGLRLIYYSQIVNDFQKGDIAEGYSVSREKKESFPLTVTSAQKNPTAFYLCASEFATEAFFGQGTRLTVV.

V gene TRBV7-3 combines with J gene TRBJ2-3; 8 bases are shared with TRBD2. The CDR3 is 16 amino acids. J lost 2 bases, V lost 6 bases, and 10 bases had no gene match. Germline V gene data show CDR1 as SGHTA and CDR2 as FQGTGA. The CDR3 DNA is TGTGCCAGCAGTAGCGGGGCCTCCGCCCTCACAGATACGCAGTATTTT. Residues: CASSSGASALTDTQYF.

This clone was observed a single time. CDR3 coding DNA: TGCGCCAGCAGCCCCGGGGGGGATTCTTATCAGCCCCAGCATTTT. The encoded protein is CASSPGGDSYQPQHF. This chain connects TRBV5-1 to TRBJ1-5, with a weak D call TRBD1 (5 bases). CDR3 size: 15 residues. Germline assignment: CDR1 SGHRS and CDR2 YFSETQ. V was pared by 4 bases and J by 5 bases, with 16 bases between. Looking up the rest from reference TRBV5-1 and TRBJ1-5 gives the full variable domain: KAGVTQTPRYLIKTRGQQVTLSCSPISGHRSVSWYQQTPGQGLQFLFEYFSETQRNKGNFPGRFSGRQFSNSRSEMNVSTLELGDSALYLCASSPGGDSYQPQHFGDGTRLSIL.

This clone was observed once. V is TRBV7-6 and J is TRBJ2-1; 11 bases match TRBD2. The CDR3 contains 15 residues. Germline V CDR1 and CDR2: SGHVS, FNYEAQ. With V trimmed by 5 bases and J by 6 bases, 6 bases remained unmatched. This chain's CDR3 is CASSLWTSGRNEQFF. The DNA for the CDR3 is TGTGCCAGCAGCCTCTGGACTAGCGGGCGCAATGAGCAGTTCTTC.

The chain uses TRBV20-1 and TRBJ2-3; D is unresolved. Trimming removed 8 bases from V and 7 bases from J, with 10 bases in between. CDR1 is DFQATT, CDR2 SNEGSKA, per germline (reference sequence). This CDR3 region has 10 residues. CDR3 nucleotide sequence: TGCAGTATTAACGAGAATACGCAGTATTTT. The encoded protein is CSINENTQYF.

This chain uses TRBV30 with TRBJ1-1; TRBD1 aligns across 9 bases. Germline V gene lookup returns CDR1 GTSNPN and CDR2 SVGIG (reference sequence). The CDR3 length is 15 residues. Trimming removed 2 bases from V and 3 bases from J; junction bases left unmatched: 7. CDR3 DNA sequence: TGTGCCTGGAGTAGAGGGACAGGGCGGGACACTGAAGCTTTCTTT. This codes for CAWSRGTGRDTEAFF.

The chain combines TRBV28 with TRBJ2-6; D is ambiguous. V lost 5 bases and J 2 bases, leaving 4 bases between the germline ends. This CDR3 spans 13 amino acids. CDR1 is MDHEN and CDR2 is SYDVKM in the germline V gene. CDR3 region: CASSHPGANVLTF. The CDR3 coding sequence is TGTGCCAGCAGTCATCCTGGGGCCAACGTCCTGACTTTC.

This chain links TRBV4-2 with TRBJ2-7; 11 nucleotides align to TRBD2. This CDR3 region has 15 residues. The germline gives CDR1 LGHNA, CDR2 YNFKEQ. Trimming removed 2 bases from V and 2 bases from J; junction bases left unmatched: 2. CDR3 sequence reads: CASSQRLAGPYEQYF. CDR3 DNA sequence: TGTGCCAGCAGCCAACGACTAGCGGGACCCTACGAGCAGTACTTC.

The chain combines TRBV7-2 with TRBJ2-2, with 7 bases fitting TRBD2. Germline V gives CDR1 SGHTA, CDR2 FQGNSA. This CDR3 has 15 amino acids. V gave up 1 base and J gave up 7 bases; unmatched junction bases: 6. CDR3 region: CASSLVWGGVGELFF. CDR3 in DNA: TGTGCCAGCAGCTTAGTCTGGGGAGGGGTCGGGGAGCTGTTTTTT.

The chain joins TRBV19 to TRBJ1-5, with D unresolved. CDR3 length: 16 amino acids. The V and J ends lost 3 bases and 2 bases respectively, with 14 bases between them. Germline loops: CDR1 LNHDA, CDR2 SQIVND (reference sequence). CDR3 DNA sequence: TGTGCCAGTAGTATTCTGAGAGGAGCAGGCAATCAGCCCCAGCATTTT. Translated: CASSILRGAGNQPQHF.

This CDR3 reads CASSPGGQANYGYTF. CDR3 in DNA: TGTGCCAGCAGCCCGGGGGGACAGGCTAACTATGGCTACACCTTC. The chain is built from TRBV7-3 and TRBJ1-2, with 8 bases identical to TRBD1. CDR3 length: 15 residues. Germline V gives CDR1 SGHTA, CDR2 FQGTGA. The junction had 5 bases not matched to a gene; V was cut back by 5 bases and J by 0 bases.

This sequence joins TRBV9 and TRBJ2-2; D is possibly TRBD2 (6 bases). Germline V lookup: CDR1 SGDLS, CDR2 YYNGEE. The CDR3 sequence is 16 residues long. Trimming pared 0 bases from V and 2 bases from J, leaving 11 bases between. The CDR3 is CASSVGISGNTGELFF. CDR3 coding DNA: TGTGCCAGCAGCGTAGGGATTAGCGGAAACACCGGGGAGCTGTTTTTT.

This rearrangement joins TRBV9 to TRBJ2-2, with 9 bases that match TRBD2. The CDR3 consists of 17 residues. CDR1 and CDR2 (germline): SGDLS, YYNGEE. The junction had 9 bases not matched to a gene; V was cut back by 2 bases and J by 4 bases. The chain's CDR3 is CASSVASGTSSTGELFF. For the CDR3, the DNA is TGTGCCAGCAGCGTGGCCTCCGGGACTAGCAGCACCGGGGAGCTGTTTTTT.

This clone was recorded only once. The chain joins TRBV11-3 to TRBJ2-1; TRBD2 matches at 8 bases. The CDR3 is 15 amino acids. The germline V gene has CDR1 SGHNT and CDR2 YENEEA. With 2 bases clipped from V and 4 bases from J, the junction kept 4 bases outside the gene matches. The CDR3 here is CASSLFREGYNEQFF. The CDR3 bases are TGTGCCAGCAGCTTATTCCGGGAGGGTTACAATGAGCAGTTCTTC.

The chain combines TRBV9 with TRBJ1-1; 8 bases agree with TRBD1. The CDR3 has 14 amino acids. J was trimmed by 2 bases and V by 4 bases; bases with no gene match: 4. Germline CDR1 SGDLS, CDR2 YYNGEE. CDR3 residues: CASSTGQGNTEAFF. CDR3 nucleotides: TGTGCCAGCAGCACCGGACAGGGAAACACTGAAGCTTTCTTT.

Here the CDR3 reads CSVDSEALIYTF. As DNA, the CDR3 is TGCAGCGTTGACTCTGAGGCCCTAATCTACACCTTC. The J gene is TRBJ1-2, the V gene TRBV29-1; D remains unclear. Germline loops: CDR1 SQVTM, CDR2 ANQGSEA. V was cut by 3 bases and J by 10 bases, with 15 bases left in between. The CDR3 totals 12 residues.